This T cell receptor beta chain was identified during a study of blood T cell repertoires in COVID-19. This table comes from immunoSEQ multiplex PCR, and its TCRdb copy is limited to in-frame clones, with some not included. The repertoire consists of more than 250,000 clones, with over 75% occurring once and the leading ten covering around 0.7%. Between the trimmed V and J ends, which lost 7 bases and 7 bases, there was a span of 11 bases. Germline lookup yields CDR1 MDHEN and CDR2 SYDVKM. The CDR3 extends over 12 amino acids. Specimen: peripheral blood. The chain combines TRBV28 with TRBJ1-5; D perhaps matches TRBD1 (5 bases). This TCR derives from a human donor in a cohort sampled during active COVID-19. CDR3 sequence: CASTQGPQPQHF. The CDR3 DNA follows: TGTGCCAGCACCCAGGGCCCACAGCCCCAGCATTTT.